This entry is about one T cell receptor beta chain. The antigen is not known. This sample was included in a study of OX40 agonist ivuxolimab in advanced cancers. Study details: Each dose-escalation patient presented with hepatocellular carcinoma, melanoma, renal cell or head and neck cancer.

Study results and caveats: Expanded clones tended on average to be more numerous among CD8+ T cells than CD4+.

Produced via immunoSEQ multiplex PCR; TCRdb's table is partial and in-frame only. The table includes under 55,000 clones, 86% detected once. Germline V gene data show CDR1 as ENHRY and CDR2 as SYGVKD. Trimming pared 3 bases from V and 0 bases from J, leaving 8 bases between. The CDR3 has 14 residues. Here the sequenced sample was CD4+ or CD8+ T cells sorted from blood, taken in a trial of the OX40 agonist ivuxolimab. The receptor's source is an adult with an advanced solid tumor such as melanoma, head and neck, liver or kidney cancer. The chain combines TRBV10-3 with TRBJ1-2; unclear D gene. The CDR3 protein is CAISDLGTNYGYTF. The DNA for the CDR3 is TGTGCCATCAGTGACCTCGGGACTAACTATGGCTACACCTTC.